The clone carrying this TCR beta chain was counted once. Trimming removed 10 bases at V and 1 base at J, with 17 bases between. Germline-derived CDR1 and CDR2 are MDHEN and SYDVKM. The CDR3 has 14 residues. Measured with immunoSEQ multiplex PCR; TCRdb has only the in-frame clones, and not every one. The table records about 68,000 clones, approximately 90% of them present only once. This record comes from a study of T cell changes during pregnancy in multiple sclerosis. This chain uses TRBV28 with TRBJ2-7; possibly TRBD2 for D (6 bases). The origin of this receptor is a female donor in good health, enrolled as a control in a pregnancy study. The material was peripheral blood, obtained in the second trimester of pregnancy. CDR3 in amino acids: CATTTSRQSYEQYF. Written as DNA, the CDR3 is TGTGCCACCACCACTAGCCGTCAATCCTACGAGCAGTACTTC.